A selection of T cell receptor beta chains follows, all from one sample in a study of a mutant IDH1 vaccine in newly diagnosed glioma. For these TCRs, the target antigens are not known. TCRdb's table, derived via immunoSEQ multiplex PCR, lists solely in-frame clones and lacks some. The sample includes roughly 38,000 clones, 78% of them seen just once. This sample comprised PBMCs, obtained from a glioma patient whose treatment included an IDH1 peptide vaccine. These receptor sequences come from a woman aged 35 to 49 with glioma. Some clones in this sample may be carry-over from other donors' samples. CDR3s leave out the opening cysteine and the closing phenylalanine or tryptophan. D genes are given only for firm matches. Clone size appears in some rows only: once, few, many, or a class for an expanded clone.

clone_size d_call v_call cdr3_aa
few . TRBV30 AWSGLSGTEAF
medium-sized . TRBV11-2 ASSANSGSPLLEQY
. TRBD2 TRBV10-2 ASSDRRRGGGEQY
medium-sized . TRBV2 ASLVTASGNTIY
. . TRBV14 ASSFGREKAF
. TRBD2 TRBV9 ASSVGGGPPYEQY
. . TRBV6-5 ASRGVYEKLF
. . TRBV9 ASSAGGAANEKLF
. . TRBV29-1 SVEASGVGETQY
. TRBD1 TRBV2 ASSEDTGDNYGYT
. TRBD1 TRBV2 ASIYRGYEQY
. . TRBV7-2 ASRSDSQETQY
once TRBD2 TRBV4-2 ASRETSGGSQETQY
once . TRBV5-4 ASSGGSNQPQH
once TRBD1 TRBV19 ATRGSGNQPQH
. . TRBV25-1 ASGGTWEQF
. . TRBV7-2 ASSLGPAGANVLT
. . TRBV20-1 SASRGDGYT
few . TRBV29-1 SFEGSTDTQY
. . TRBV29-1 SVAWSRDTEAF
. . TRBV11-2 ASSSGTVAVSEAF
. TRBD1 TRBV19 ASRGQWDQPQH
. TRBD1 TRBV29-1 SVVLGGSNQPQH
. . TRBV2 ASSEGRANYGYT
. . TRBV6-6 ASSYKKGSTEAF
. . TRBV10-1 ASSEDGDTQY
few TRBD1 TRBV10-3 AIRGQGLSSYEQY
. TRBD1 TRBV6-5 ASRPGQGIGELF
. TRBD1 TRBV18 ASSPQTGYYEQY
few . TRBV4-1 ASSQENALGEKLF
. . TRBV10-3 AISESWGRGYT
. . TRBV2 ASSKDGPLQETQY
. . TRBV9 ASGAASSGANVLT
. . TRBV28 ASSRSGLAKNIQY
. . TRBV9 ASSERGDRALETQY
. TRBD1 TRBV5-1 ASSWGTDMNTEAF
. . TRBV9 ASSVDTAYGYT
. TRBD2 TRBV29-1 SVVMWTRGDTGELF
. TRBD1 TRBV20-1 SAFRGNGYT
. . TRBV5-4 ASSFPGNEQY
. . TRBV7-9 ASSSGVVGPQH
few . TRBV19 ASSPQNKYGYT
. TRBD2 TRBV6-1 ASSSGAYNEQF
. . TRBV10-3 ATKNPGEQY
. . TRBV4-1 ASSQTGSFSGYT
. TRBD1 TRBV18 ASSPTGGNYEQY
. . TRBV18 ASSPRQDLNTEAF
. TRBD1 TRBV7-3 ASSSRGRTEAF
. . TRBV28 ASGGGPQPQH